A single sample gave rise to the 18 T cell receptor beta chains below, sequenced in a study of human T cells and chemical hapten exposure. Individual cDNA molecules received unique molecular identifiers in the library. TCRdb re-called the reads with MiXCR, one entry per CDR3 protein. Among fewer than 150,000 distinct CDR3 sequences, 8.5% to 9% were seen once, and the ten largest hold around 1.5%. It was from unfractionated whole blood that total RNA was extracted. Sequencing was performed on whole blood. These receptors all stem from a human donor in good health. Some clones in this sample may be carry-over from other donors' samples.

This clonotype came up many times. CDR3: CASSLLGRAYEQYF. In DNA form, the CDR3 reads TGTGCCAGCAGTTTACTGGGCAGGGCCTACGAGCAGTACTTC. The chain links TRBV27 to TRBJ2-7; D possibly corresponds to TRBD1 (5 bases). The CDR3 totals 14 residues. Trimming stripped 2 bases from V and 2 bases from J, with 10 bases between. Looked up from germline, CDR1 is MNHEY and CDR2 is SMNVEV (reference sequence).

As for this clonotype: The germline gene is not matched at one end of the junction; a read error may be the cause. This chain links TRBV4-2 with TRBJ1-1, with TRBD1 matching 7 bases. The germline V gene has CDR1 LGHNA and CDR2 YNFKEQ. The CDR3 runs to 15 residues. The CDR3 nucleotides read TGTGCCAGCAGCCAAGATACAGGGGTTGACACTGGAGCTTTCTTT. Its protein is CASSQDTGVDTGAFF.

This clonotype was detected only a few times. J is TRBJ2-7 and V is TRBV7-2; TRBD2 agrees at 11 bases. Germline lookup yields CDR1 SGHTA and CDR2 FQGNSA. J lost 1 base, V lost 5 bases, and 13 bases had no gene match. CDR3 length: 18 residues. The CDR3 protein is CASSTQGGTSGVSYEQYF. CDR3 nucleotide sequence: TGTGCCAGCAGCACCCAAGGCGGGACTAGCGGAGTTTCCTACGAGCAGTACTTC.

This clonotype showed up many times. CDR3 amino acids: CASSLMTGAASGELFF. The CDR3 DNA sequence: TGTGCCAGCAGTTTGATGACAGGGGCCGCTTCCGGGGAGCTGTTTTTT. The chain is built from TRBV12-3 or TRBV12-4 and TRBJ2-2; 8 nucleotides align to TRBD1. CDR3 length: 16 amino acids. V lost 3 bases, J lost 6 bases, and 9 bases stayed unmatched.

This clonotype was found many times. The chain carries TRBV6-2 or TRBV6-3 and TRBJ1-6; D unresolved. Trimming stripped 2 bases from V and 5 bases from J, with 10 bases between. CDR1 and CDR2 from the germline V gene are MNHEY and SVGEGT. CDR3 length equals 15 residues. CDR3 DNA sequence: TGTGCCAGCAGTTACAGCTGGGAGGATAATTCACCCCTCCACTTT. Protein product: CASSYSWEDNSPLHF.

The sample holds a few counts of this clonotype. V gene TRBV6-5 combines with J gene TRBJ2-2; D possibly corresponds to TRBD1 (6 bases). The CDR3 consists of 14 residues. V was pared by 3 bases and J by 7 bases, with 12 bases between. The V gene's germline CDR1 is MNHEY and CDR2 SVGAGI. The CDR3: CASSYSQGNGELFF. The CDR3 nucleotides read TGTGCCAGCAGTTATTCCCAGGGGAACGGGGAGCTGTTTTTT.

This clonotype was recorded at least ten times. The CDR3 bases are TGTGCCAGCAGCCAAAACAATCAGCCCCAGCATTTT. This codes for CASSQNNQPQHF. The chain has TRBV3-1 and TRBJ1-5; no clear D. V lost 2 bases and J lost 3, with 2 bases in between. The CDR3 is 12 residues long. CDR1 and CDR2 (germline): LGHDT, YNNKEL (reference sequence).

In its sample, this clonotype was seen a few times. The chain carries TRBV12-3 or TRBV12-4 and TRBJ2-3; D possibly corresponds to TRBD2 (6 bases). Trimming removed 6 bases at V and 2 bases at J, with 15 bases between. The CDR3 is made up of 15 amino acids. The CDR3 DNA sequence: TGTGCCAGCAGCAGGAGGGTGGGGGACACAGATACGCAGTATTTT. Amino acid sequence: CASSRRVGDTDTQYF.

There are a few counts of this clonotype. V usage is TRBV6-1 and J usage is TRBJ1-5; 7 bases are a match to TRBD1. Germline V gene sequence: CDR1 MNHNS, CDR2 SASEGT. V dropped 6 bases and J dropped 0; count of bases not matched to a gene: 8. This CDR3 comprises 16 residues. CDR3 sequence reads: CASRLRDRDSNQPQHF. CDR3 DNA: TGTGCCAGCAGGTTAAGAGACAGGGATAGCAATCAGCCCCAGCATTTT.

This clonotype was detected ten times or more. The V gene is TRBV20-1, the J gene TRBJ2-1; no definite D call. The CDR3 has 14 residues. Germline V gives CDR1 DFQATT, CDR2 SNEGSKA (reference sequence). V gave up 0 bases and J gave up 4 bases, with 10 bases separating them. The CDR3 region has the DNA TGCAGTGCTAGAGATTCCCGGGCTTACAATGAGCAGTTCTTC. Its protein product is CSARDSRAYNEQFF.

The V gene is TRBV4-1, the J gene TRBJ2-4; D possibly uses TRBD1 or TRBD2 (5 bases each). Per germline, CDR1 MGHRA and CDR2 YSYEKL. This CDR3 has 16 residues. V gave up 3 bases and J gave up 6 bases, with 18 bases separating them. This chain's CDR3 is CASSHEAGTRSNIQYF. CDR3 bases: TGCGCCAGCAGCCATGAGGCCGGGACCCGATCAAACATTCAGTACTTC.

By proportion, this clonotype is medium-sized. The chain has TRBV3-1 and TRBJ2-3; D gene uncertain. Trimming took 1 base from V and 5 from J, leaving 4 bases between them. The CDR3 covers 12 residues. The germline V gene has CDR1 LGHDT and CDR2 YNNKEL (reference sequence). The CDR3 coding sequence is TGTGCCAGCAGCCAAGCGGGAGATACGCAGTATTTT. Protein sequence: CASSQAGDTQYF.

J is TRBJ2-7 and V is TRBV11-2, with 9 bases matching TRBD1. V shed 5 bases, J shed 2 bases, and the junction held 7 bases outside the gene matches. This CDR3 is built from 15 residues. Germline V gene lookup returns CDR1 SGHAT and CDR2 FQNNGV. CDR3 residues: CASSEDRGETYEQYF. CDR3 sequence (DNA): TGTGCCAGCAGCGAGGACAGGGGTGAGACCTACGAGCAGTACTTC.

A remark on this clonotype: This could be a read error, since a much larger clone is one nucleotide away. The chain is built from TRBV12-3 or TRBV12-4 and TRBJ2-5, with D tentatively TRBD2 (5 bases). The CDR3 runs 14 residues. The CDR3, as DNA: TGTGCCGGCAGTTTGGCCGGGATGGAGGAGACCCAGTACTTC. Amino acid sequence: CAGSLAGMEETQYF.

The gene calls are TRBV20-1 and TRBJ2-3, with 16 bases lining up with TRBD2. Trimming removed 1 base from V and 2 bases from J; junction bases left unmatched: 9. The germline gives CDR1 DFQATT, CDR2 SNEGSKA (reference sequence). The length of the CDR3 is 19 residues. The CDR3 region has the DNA TGCAGTGCTAGAGCAATACCGGGACTAGCGGGGGGGTACACAGATACGCAGTATTTT. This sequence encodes CSARAIPGLAGGYTDTQYF.

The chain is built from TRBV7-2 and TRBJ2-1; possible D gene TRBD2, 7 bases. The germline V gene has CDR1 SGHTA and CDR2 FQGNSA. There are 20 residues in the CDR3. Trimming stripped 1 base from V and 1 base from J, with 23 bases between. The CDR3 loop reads CASSLVGEGTTVLSYNEQFF. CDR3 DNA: TGTGCCAGCAGCTTAGTAGGGGAGGGGACAACAGTCCTATCCTACAATGAGCAGTTCTTC.

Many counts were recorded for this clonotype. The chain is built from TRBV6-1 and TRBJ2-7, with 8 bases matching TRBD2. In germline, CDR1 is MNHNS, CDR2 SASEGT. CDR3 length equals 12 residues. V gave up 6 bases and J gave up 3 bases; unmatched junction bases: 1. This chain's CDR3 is CASRLADYEQYF. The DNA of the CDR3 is TGTGCCAGCAGACTAGCGGACTACGAGCAGTACTTC.

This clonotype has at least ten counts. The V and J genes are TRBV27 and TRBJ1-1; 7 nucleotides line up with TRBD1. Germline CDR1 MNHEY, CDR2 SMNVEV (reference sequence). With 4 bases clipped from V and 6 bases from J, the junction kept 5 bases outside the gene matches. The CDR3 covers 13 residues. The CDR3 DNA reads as TGTGCCAGCAGTTCAGACAGGGCGGCTGAAGCTTTCTTT. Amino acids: CASSSDRAAEAFF.